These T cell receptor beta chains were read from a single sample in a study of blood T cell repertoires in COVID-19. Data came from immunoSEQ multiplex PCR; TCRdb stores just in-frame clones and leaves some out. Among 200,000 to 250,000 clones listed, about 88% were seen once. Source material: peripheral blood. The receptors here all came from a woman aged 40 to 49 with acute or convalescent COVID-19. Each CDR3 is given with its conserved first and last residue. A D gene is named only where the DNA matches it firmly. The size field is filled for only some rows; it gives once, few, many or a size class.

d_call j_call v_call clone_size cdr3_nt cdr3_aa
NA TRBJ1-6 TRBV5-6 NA TGTGCCAGCAACATTGGGGGGAATTCACCCCTCCACTTT CASNIGGNSPLHF
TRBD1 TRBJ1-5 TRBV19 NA TGTGCCAGTACCCCCGGACAGGGGGCGCGTCAGCCCCAGCATTTT CASTPGQGARQPQHF
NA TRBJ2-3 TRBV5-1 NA TGCGCCAGCAGCTCCGCAGGGGCATCGGATACGCAGTATTTT CASSSAGASDTQYF
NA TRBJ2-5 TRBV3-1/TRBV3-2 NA TGTGCCAGCAGCCAAGGGGCCGCCGGTGGGGAGACCCAGTACTTC CASSQGAAGGETQYF
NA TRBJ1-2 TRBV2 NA TGTGCCAAAAAGGTGGGAGGGTATGGCTACACCTTC CAKKVGGYGYTF
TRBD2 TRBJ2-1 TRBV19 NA TGTGCCAGTAGTCCCAGGGGGCGGAGGGCTAGCGGGGGCAGAAATGAGCAGTTCTTC CASSPRGRRASGGRNEQFF
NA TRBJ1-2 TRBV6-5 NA TGTGCCAGCAGTTACTCTACTAGCCTACCCTATGGCTACACCTTC CASSYSTSLPYGYTF
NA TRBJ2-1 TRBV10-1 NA TGCGCCAGCAGCCCCCGGGTCAGCTCCTACAATGAGCAGTTCTTC CASSPRVSSYNEQFF
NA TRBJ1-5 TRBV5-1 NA TGCGCCAGCAGCAACAGCTTCCCTGATCAGCCCCAGCATTTT CASSNSFPDQPQHF
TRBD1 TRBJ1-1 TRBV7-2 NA TGTGCCAGCAGTCGGACAGGGGGCGTTGGCACTGAAGCTTTCTTT CASSRTGGVGTEAFF
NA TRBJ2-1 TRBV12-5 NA TGTGCTAGTGGTTTGGGCGATGAGCAGTTCTTC CASGLGDEQFF
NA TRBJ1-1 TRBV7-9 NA TGTGCCAGCAGCTTGGGGGCAGCGAACACTGAAGCTTTCTTT CASSLGAANTEAFF
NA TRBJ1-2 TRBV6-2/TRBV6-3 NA TGTGCCAGCAGTCCGCACGCAACAGGGAAGGGTGGCTACACCTTC CASSPHATGKGGYTF
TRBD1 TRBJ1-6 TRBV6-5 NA TGTGCCAGCAGTCGACCGGGACAGGGTCTTTCACCCCTCCACTTT CASSRPGQGLSPLHF
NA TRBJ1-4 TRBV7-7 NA TGTGCCAGCAGCATGGGCCGCATGGTGAAGAATGAAAAACTGTTTTTT CASSMGRMVKNEKLFF
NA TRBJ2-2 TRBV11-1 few TGTGCCAGCAGCATTAACGGGTTCGGGGAGCTGTTTTTT CASSINGFGELFF
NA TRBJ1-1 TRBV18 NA TGTGCCAGCTCACCGTCCGGGAGCCTGAACACTGAAGCTTTCTTT CASSPSGSLNTEAFF
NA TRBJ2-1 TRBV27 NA TGTGCCAGCAGTTTCCTAGGGGACAATGAGCAGTTCTTC CASSFLGDNEQFF
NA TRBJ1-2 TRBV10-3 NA TGTGCCATCAGTGAGACCCAGGGGCTGGGGGGCTACACCTTC CAISETQGLGGYTF
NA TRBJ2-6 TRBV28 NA TGTGCCAGCAGTTTATGGGCCAACTCTGGGGCCAACGTCCTGACTTTC CASSLWANSGANVLTF
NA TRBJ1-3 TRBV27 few TGTGCCAGCAAGCCCCTCGGGGGAGGAGAAAACACCATATATTTT CASKPLGGGENTIYF
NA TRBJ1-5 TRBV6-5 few TGTGCCAGCAGTCTTGAGCGGAGCAATCAGCCCCAGCATTTT CASSLERSNQPQHF
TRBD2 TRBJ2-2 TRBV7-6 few TGTGCCAGCAGCCCCCGGATAGCGGGGAACACCGGGGAGCTGTTTTTT CASSPRIAGNTGELFF
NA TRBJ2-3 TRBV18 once TGTGCCAGCTCACCGAACACTAGGGTTGGGGATACGCAGTATTTT CASSPNTRVGDTQYF
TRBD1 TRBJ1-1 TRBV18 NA TGTGCCAGCTCACCCCAGGGACAGTCCAACACTGAAGCTTTCTTT CASSPQGQSNTEAFF
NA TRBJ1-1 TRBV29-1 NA TGCAGCGTTGAGCTGAGAATGAACACTGAAGCTTTCTTT CSVELRMNTEAFF
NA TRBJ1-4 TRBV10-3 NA TGTGCCAGTAGAAGGGGGATTAATGAAAAACTGTTTTTT CASRRGINEKLFF
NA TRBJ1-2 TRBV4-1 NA TGCGCCAGCAGCCAAGTGAACAGGGCCTCTCCTCCTGGCTACACCTTC CASSQVNRASPPGYTF
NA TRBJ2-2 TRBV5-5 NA TGTGCCAGCAGCCCCGGGACAAGTTGGGACACCGGGGAGCTGTTTTTT CASSPGTSWDTGELFF